Each of the 27 T cell receptor beta chains below was sequenced from the same sample in a study of cytomegalovirus exposure and HLA in healthy donors. Use of 60 Vbeta and 13 Jbeta primers characterized the PCR. Clones were sequenced by immunoSEQ multiplex PCR, and TCRdb holds only the in-frame ones, with some missing. Among approximately 200,000 clones listed, 82% were seen once. Sequences were obtained from PBMCs. Receptors originate from a boy aged 2 to 10 in good health and CMV-seronegative.

This clone has more than one count but fewer than ten. This sequence joins TRBV4-1 and TRBJ1-4; 7 bases align to TRBD1. Germline V lookup: CDR1 MGHRA, CDR2 YSYEKL. V shed 1 base and J 8 bases; nucleotides not matched to a gene: 4. The CDR3 runs to 14 residues. The CDR3 protein is CASSQGAGGEKLFF. The CDR3 DNA follows: TGCGCCAGCAGCCAAGGGGCAGGGGGAGAAAAACTGTTTTTT.

This chain joins TRBV18 and TRBJ2-7, with D tentatively TRBD2 (6 bases). CDR3 length: 14 residues. Germline V gives CDR1 KGHSH, CDR2 LQKENI. V was cut by 8 bases and J by 2 bases, with 16 bases left in between. The CDR3 loop reads CASKIGDSAYEQYF. CDR3 coding DNA: TGTGCCAGCAAAATCGGGGACTCAGCCTACGAGCAGTACTTC.

This chain connects TRBV11-2 to TRBJ1-3; D not resolved. V lost 4 bases and J 4 bases, leaving 8 bases between the germline ends. The CDR3 has 13 amino acids. CDR1 SGHAT and CDR2 FQNNGV come from the germline V gene. CDR3 in DNA: TGTGCCAGCAGCTCGACAACGGGAAACACCATATATTTT. Its protein product is CASSSTTGNTIYF.

This chain connects TRBV21-1 to TRBJ1-1; the DNA was not used to check the table's D call, TRBD1. TRBV21-1 represents a pseudogene. The CDR3 extends over 13 amino acids. CDR3 nucleotides: TGTGCCAGCTTAAGGGACAGCGTCACTGAAGCTTTCTTT. Translation: CASLRDSVTEAFF.

This clone was seen just once. The J gene is TRBJ2-7, the V gene TRBV2; D remains ambiguous. This CDR3 is built from 15 residues. V lost 2 bases to trimming and J lost 2 bases, with 13 bases between them. Germline lookup yields CDR1 SNHLY and CDR2 FYNNEI. CDR3: CASSEWAESTYEQYF. The CDR3 bases are TGTGCCAGCAGTGAATGGGCAGAATCCACCTACGAGCAGTACTTC. Variable domain in full (rest from reference TRBV2 and TRBJ2-7): EPEVTQTPSHQVTQMGQEVILRCVPISNHLYFYWYRQILGQKVEFLVSFYNNEISEKSEIFDDQFSVERPDGSNFTLKIRSTKLEDSAMYFCASSEWAESTYEQYFGPGTRLTVT.

This chain uses TRBV6-1 with TRBJ2-5; 11 nucleotides match TRBD2. With V trimmed by 1 base and J by 11 bases, 6 bases remained unmatched. CDR3 length: 14 residues. Looked up from germline, CDR1 is MNHNS and CDR2 is SASEGT. CDR3 DNA: TGTGCCAGCAGTGAAGGGGGGACTAGCGGCCCGCAGTACTTC. Encoded protein: CASSEGGTSGPQYF.

The V call is TRBV30, the J call TRBJ2-5; TRBD2 aligns across 8 bases. J gave up 2 bases and V 3 bases, and 8 bases lay outside the gene matches. From germline, CDR1 is GTSNPN and CDR2 SVGIG (reference sequence). This CDR3 region has 15 residues. CDR3 bases: TGTGCCTGGAGCCCCAGCGGGGGCCGGCAAGAGACCCAGTACTTC. As protein: CAWSPSGGRQETQYF.

The V gene is TRBV7-8, the J gene TRBJ2-7; tentatively, D is TRBD2 (6 bases). The V gene lost 0 bases and the J gene lost 0 bases, with 6 bases spanning the gap. Germline CDR1 and CDR2: SGHVS and FQNEAQ. This CDR3 spans 14 amino acids. The CDR3 loop is CASSLAGGSYEQYF. The CDR3 DNA reads as TGTGCCAGCAGCTTAGCGGGGGGCTCCTACGAGCAGTACTTC.

On this clone: Other DNA variants within this sample encode the same CDR3. The chain is built from TRBV6-5 and TRBJ1-4, with unresolved D. This CDR3 region has 15 residues. Germline values: CDR1 MNHEY, CDR2 SVGAGI. V was pared by 0 bases and J by 6 bases, with 11 bases between. The CDR3 nucleotides are TGTGCCAGCAGTTACTCGAGGGCCGATTATGAAAAACTGTTTTTT. Residues: CASSYSRADYEKLFF.

V usage is TRBV25-1 and J usage is TRBJ1-2; D possibly corresponds to TRBD1 (5 bases). This CDR3 comprises 12 residues. With 8 bases removed from V and 8 bases from J, the gap between germline ends came to 15 bases. CDR1 and CDR2 from the germline V gene are MGHDK and SYGVNS. CDR3 residues: CASEIGQGGYTF. The CDR3 bases are TGTGCCAGCGAAATTGGGCAGGGAGGCTACACCTTC.

The rearrangement uses TRBV4-1 and TRBJ2-7; no firm D call. Germline V gives CDR1 MGHRA, CDR2 YSYEKL. The CDR3 is 15 amino acids. V was trimmed by 2 bases and J by 3 bases, leaving 14 bases between them. The CDR3 coding sequence is TGCGCCAGCAGCCAATGGCCAGTAGCCCACTACGAGCAGTACTTC. The encoded protein is CASSQWPVAHYEQYF.

The chain has TRBV6-1 and TRBJ2-7; D is possibly TRBD1 (5 bases). Germline CDR1 reads MNHNS; CDR2 reads SASEGT. The V and J ends lost 3 bases and 5 bases respectively, with 8 bases between them. CDR3 length: 12 amino acids. The CDR3 sequence is CASSDPGNEQYF. The CDR3 nucleotides read TGTGCCAGCAGTGATCCAGGGAACGAGCAGTACTTC.

This clone was seen more than once but under ten times. The V call is TRBV11-3, the J call TRBJ2-3; 8 positions match TRBD1. The CDR3 extends over 17 amino acids. Germline trimming cut 5 bases from V and 3 bases from J; bases unmatched to any gene: 13. From germline, CDR1 is SGHNT and CDR2 YENEEA. The CDR3 region is CASSENYRDRKTDTQYF. In DNA, the CDR3 is TGTGCCAGCAGCGAGAATTACCGGGACAGGAAGACAGATACGCAGTATTTT.

The V call is TRBV5-4, the J call TRBJ2-3; 7 nucleotides align to TRBD2. The ends lost 1 base at V and 2 bases at J; junction bases unmatched: 4. Per germline, CDR1 SGHNT and CDR2 YYREEE (reference sequence). This CDR3 has 15 amino acids. In nucleotides, the CDR3 is TGTGCCAGCAGCTTGCCTAGCGGATACACAGATACGCAGTATTTT. Translation: CASSLPSGYTDTQYF.

The rearrangement uses TRBV2 and TRBJ2-5; TRBD1 aligns across 8 bases. The DNA matches TRBJ2-7 better at its end, which makes the J call doubtful. CDR3 length: 14 residues. CDR1 SNHLY and CDR2 FYNNEI come from the germline V gene. The chain's CDR3 is CASSDFTGGNEQYF. The CDR3 bases are TGTGCCAGCAGTGATTTCACAGGGGGTAACGAGCAGTACTTC.

The chain is built from TRBV5-1 and TRBJ2-7; TRBD1 agrees at 7 bases. Germline V gene data show CDR1 as SGHRS and CDR2 as YFSETQ. The V gene end was trimmed by 4 bases and the J gene end by 3 bases; junction bases not matched to a gene: 7. There are 14 residues in the CDR3. Here the CDR3 reads CASSPAGTVYEQYF. The DNA of the CDR3 is TGCGCCAGCAGCCCGGCAGGGACAGTCTACGAGCAGTACTTC.

This chain joins TRBV28 and TRBJ1-3; 7 bases fit TRBD1. There are 16 residues in the CDR3. In germline, CDR1 is MDHEN, CDR2 SYDVKM. The junction had 14 bases not matched to a gene; V was cut back by 4 bases and J by 8 bases. Written as DNA, the CDR3 is TGTGCCAGCAGTTCCCAAGCCTTGACAGGGACGGACACCATATATTTT. As protein: CASSSQALTGTDTIYF.

This clone was counted between two and nine times. The chain links TRBV7-9 to TRBJ1-5; no reliable D call. Trimming shortened V by 3 bases and J by 3 bases, and 3 bases separated the two germline ends. The germline gives CDR1 SEHNR, CDR2 FQNEAQ (reference sequence). The CDR3 spans 12 residues. The CDR3 is CASSFNNQPQHF. The CDR3 DNA reads TGTGCCAGCAGCTTTAACAATCAGCCCCAGCATTTT.

The V gene is TRBV7-2, the J gene TRBJ2-7; perhaps TRBD1 as D (5 bases). CDR3 size: 19 residues. V was clipped by 4 bases and J by 5 bases, with 30 bases between them. The germline V gene has CDR1 SGHTA and CDR2 FQGNSA. CDR3 sequence: CASSSRGSRLPLGLNEQYF. The CDR3 DNA reads TGTGCCAGCAGCTCAAGGGGTAGCAGACTTCCATTGGGTTTAAACGAGCAGTACTTC. The variable domain in full, with the rest retrieved from reference TRBV7-2 and TRBJ2-7, is GAGVSQSPSNKVTEKGKDVELRCDPISGHTALYWYRQSLGQGLEFLIYFQGNSAPDKSGLPSDRFSAERTGGSVSTLTIQRTQQEDSAVYLCASSSRGSRLPLGLNEQYFGPGTRLTVT.

In this sample, this clone turned up once. This chain joins TRBV2 and TRBJ2-2; the match to TRBD2 covers 7 bases. This CDR3 contains 16 residues. Germline assignment: CDR1 SNHLY and CDR2 FYNNEI. V shed 4 bases and J 3 bases; nucleotides not matched to a gene: 8. The CDR3 region is CASSVGRLAYTGELFF. CDR3 nucleotides: TGTGCCAGCAGTGTTGGGCGACTAGCTTACACCGGGGAGCTGTTTTTT.

This chain connects TRBV7-9 to TRBJ1-6; D is possibly TRBD1 (5 bases). Trimming left V 5 bases short and J 5 bases short, with 13 bases between. The V gene's germline CDR1 is SEHNR and CDR2 FQNEAQ (reference sequence). This CDR3 comprises 15 residues. CDR3 region: CASSPTPGDNSPLHF. CDR3 nucleotide sequence: TGTGCCAGCAGCCCGACGCCGGGGGATAATTCACCCCTCCACTTT.

This chain connects TRBV19 to TRBJ2-7; perhaps TRBD1 as D (6 bases). Trimming took off 4 bases at V and 2 bases at J, with 9 bases between the two ends. This CDR3 region has 13 residues. CDR1 is LNHDA, CDR2 SQIVND, per germline (reference sequence). CDR3 region: CASSRGQTYEQYF. Written as DNA, the CDR3 is TGTGCCAGTAGTAGAGGACAGACCTACGAGCAGTACTTC.

The chain uses TRBV5-1 and TRBJ2-6; TRBD1 aligns across 11 bases. This CDR3 is 20 amino acids long. CDR1 is SGHRS and CDR2 is YFSETQ in the germline V gene. V gave up 4 bases and J gave up 3 bases; unmatched junction bases: 15. CDR3 DNA: TGCGCCAGCAGCCCGAGGGCCGGACAGGGGGCAGTGGTTGGGGCCAACGTCCTGACTTTC. Protein product: CASSPRAGQGAVVGANVLTF.

The chain uses TRBV29-1 and TRBJ1-1, with D perhaps matching TRBD1 (5 bases). Per germline, CDR1 SQVTM and CDR2 ANQGSEA. Trimming removed 6 bases from V and 6 bases from J, with 23 bases in between. There are 15 residues in the CDR3. In DNA, the CDR3 is TGCAGCGTGTCCCCTCGGTTCGGGGGTAGGGCTGAAGCTTTCTTT. It is translated as CSVSPRFGGRAEAFF.

In DNA form, the CDR3 reads TGCGCCAGCAGCCTCACCTTAGCGGGCCTGGGACCCTACAATGAGCAGTTCTTC. Its translation is CASSLTLAGLGPYNEQFF. V and J are TRBV4-1 and TRBJ2-1; 7 bases are shared with TRBD2. CDR1 MGHRA and CDR2 YSYEKL come from the germline V gene. V dropped 4 bases and J dropped 2; count of bases not matched to a gene: 14. There are 18 residues in the CDR3.

This chain connects TRBV11-2 to TRBJ2-3; weak D call: TRBD2 (6 bases). V lost 2 bases and J 2 bases, leaving 17 bases between the germline ends. The germline V gene has CDR1 SGHAT and CDR2 FQNNGV. The CDR3 covers 17 residues. In DNA, the CDR3 is TGTGCCAGCAGCTTATACGGCGGGGCGGTATACACAGATACGCAGTATTTT. It specifies CASSLYGGAVYTDTQYF.

The rearrangement uses TRBV6-1 and TRBJ2-7; a weak D match, TRBD1 (5 bases). There are 14 residues in the CDR3. Germline V lookup: CDR1 MNHNS, CDR2 SASEGT. Trimming stripped 6 bases from V and 3 bases from J, with 15 bases between. DNA of the CDR3: TGTGCCAGCAGGGACCTTAAGGGGTACTACGAGCAGTACTTC. Its protein is CASRDLKGYYEQYF.